These 17 T cell receptor beta chains share one sample of origin, sequenced in a study of glioma-infiltrating T cells. TCR alpha and beta CDR3 regions were amplified from RNA using iRepertoire nested multiplex PCR. Using its own MiXCR run on the multiplex PCR reads, TCRdb lists one record per CDR3 protein. The sample lists tens of thousands of distinct CDR3 sequences; around 40% were seen once. Material for sequencing was glioma tissue, nonneoplastic brain tissue, or PBMCs (not recorded which). Every receptor here comes from a human donor with low-grade glioma or glioblastoma, undergoing nonglioma brain surgery, or in good health (not recorded which).

Details on this clonotype: With a much larger clone just one base away, this may be a read error. The chain couples TRBV29-1 to TRBJ2-2; D uncertain. The CDR3 has 13 residues. The germline CDR1 and CDR2 sequences are SQVTM and ANQGSEA. The ends were cut back, 2 bases at V and 1 base at J, with 5 bases in the middle. The CDR3: CSVENKNTGELFF. The CDR3 nucleotides are TGCAGCGTTGAAAACAAGAACACCGGGGAGCTGTTTTTT.

This clonotype was detected ten times or more. The CDR3 sequence is CSASIGMGSRGTDTQYF. CDR3 sequence (DNA): TGCAGTGCTAGTATTGGTATGGGCAGTCGGGGCACAGATACGCAGTATTTT. The V and J genes are TRBV20-1 and TRBJ2-3; no firm D call. The CDR3 runs 17 residues. The V gene's germline CDR1 is DFQATT and CDR2 SNEGSKA (reference sequence). Trimming removed 3 bases from V and 1 base from J, with 20 bases in between.

This clonotype showed up many times. The chain combines TRBV7-2 with TRBJ2-7; D might be TRBD1 (6 bases). CDR1 SGHTA and CDR2 FQGNSA come from the germline V gene. The CDR3 consists of 16 residues. V was trimmed by 5 bases and J by 0 bases, leaving 17 bases between them. Here the CDR3 DNA reads TGTGCCAGCAGCCCGCGACAGGCCACTAGCTCCTACGAGCAGTACTTC. It yields the protein CASSPRQATSSYEQYF.

Of note for this clonotype: Its ends do not fully match the called genes, so a read error is possible. The J gene is TRBJ2-3, the V gene TRBV6-5; TRBD2 matches 15 bases. The CDR3 contains 12 residues. Per germline, CDR1 MNHEY and CDR2 SVGAGI. CDR3 loop: CASSRTSGGDRF. CDR3 nucleotide sequence: TGTGCCAGCAGTCGGACTAGCGGGGGGGATCGATTT.

This clonotype was seen many times. V usage is TRBV6-2 or TRBV6-3 and J usage is TRBJ2-1; TRBD2 agrees at 11 bases. The CDR3 loop spans 20 amino acids. Losses at the gene ends were 0 bases for V and 3 bases for J; bases not matched to a gene: 13. Germline V CDR1 and CDR2: MNHEY, SVGEGT. The CDR3, as DNA: TGTGCCAGCAGTTACTCGATAGGGACTAGCGGCTCACCTCTCTACAATGAGCAGTTCTTC. Translating gives CASSYSIGTSGSPLYNEQFF.

This chain joins TRBV12-3 or TRBV12-4 and TRBJ1-1, with D perhaps matching TRBD1 (6 bases). The ends were cut back, 8 bases at V and 1 base at J, with 11 bases in the middle. The CDR3 runs 13 residues. The CDR3, as DNA: TGTGCCAGCCTGGGACATTCGAACACTGAAGCTTTCTTT. As protein: CASLGHSNTEAFF.

On this clonotype: A much larger clonotype is one base distant, so this may be a read error. The chain carries TRBV12-3 or TRBV12-4 and TRBJ2-5; unclear D gene. The CDR3 runs 13 residues. Trimming took 2 bases from V and 2 from J, leaving 6 bases between them. CDR3 DNA: TGTGCCAGCAGTTTAAGCCGGCAAGAGACCCAGTACTTC. It translates to CASSLSRQETQYF.

Turning to this clonotype: This clone may be a read error of a much larger clone one base away. Given the absence of the conserved phenylalanine or tryptophan at the CDR3 end, a read error is likely. The gene calls are TRBV29-1 and TRBJ2-1; TRBD2 is a possible D gene (6 bases). V was cut by 6 bases and J by 5 bases, with 14 bases left in between. The germline V gene has CDR1 SQVTM and CDR2 ANQGSEA. The CDR3 length is 13 residues. The CDR3 here is CSVAPGRHNEQFS. The CDR3 DNA sequence: TGCAGCGTGGCCCCTGGGAGGCACAATGAGCAGTTCTCC.

A note on this clonotype: The junction departs from germline at one end; a sequencing error may be responsible. The CDR3 bases are TGTGCCAGCAGGCTAGCAGGCTTATACGGGCAGTACTTC. This sequence encodes CASRLAGLYGQYF. The V gene is TRBV2, the J gene TRBJ2-7, with D possibly TRBD2 on 5 matching bases. Germline loops: CDR1 SNHLY, CDR2 FYNNEI. There are 13 residues in the CDR3.

The V call is TRBV27, the J call TRBJ2-5, with D possibly being TRBD1 or TRBD2 (5 bases each). This CDR3 has 16 residues. Germline CDR1 and CDR2: MNHEY and SMNVEV (reference sequence). The ends were cut back, 5 bases at V and 1 base at J, with 17 bases in the middle. In DNA, the CDR3 is TGTGCCAGCAGTCCCCCAGGGAGCCTAACCCAAGAGACCCAGTACTTC. Amino acid sequence: CASSPPGSLTQETQYF.

Remarks on this clonotype: This is likely a read error, given that the CDR3 carries no conserved phenylalanine or tryptophan at its end. V usage is TRBV28 and J usage is TRBJ1-1; D is ambiguous. CDR1 and CDR2 from the germline V gene are MDHEN and SYDVKM. The CDR3 loop spans 16 amino acids. The CDR3 loop reads CASSLYLRGPNTKAFL. The CDR3 nucleotides are TGTGCCAGCAGTTTATATTTAAGAGGCCCGAACACTAAAGCTTTCCTT.

This clonotype has at least ten counts. CDR3 residues: CASIEMNTGELFF. In DNA form, the CDR3 reads TGTGCCAGCATCGAGATGAACACCGGGGAGCTGTTTTTT. V and J are TRBV28 and TRBJ2-2; unclear D gene. CDR3 length equals 13 residues. Trimming cost V 7 bases and J 1 base, with 7 bases left between them. Germline CDR1 and CDR2: MDHEN and SYDVKM.

V usage is TRBV29-1 and J usage is TRBJ2-3, with 7 bases matching TRBD1. The CDR3 runs 14 residues. Trimming cost V 2 bases and J 2 bases; bases outside gene matches: 4. Germline V gene data show CDR1 as SQVTM and CDR2 as ANQGSEA. The CDR3 DNA reads TGCAGCGTTGAAACCGGGACAGTCACAGATACGCAGTATTTT. The encoded protein is CSVETGTVTDTQYF.

Notes on this clonotype: A read error is possible here, since a much larger clone lies one base away. The gene calls are TRBV11-2 and TRBJ2-1; D is perhaps TRBD1 (5 bases). Looked up from germline, CDR1 is SGHAT and CDR2 is FQNNGV. The CDR3 runs to 14 residues. V dropped 7 bases and J dropped 8 bases, with 18 bases sitting between them. The chain's CDR3 is CASIPRKGVDEQFF. The CDR3 DNA sequence: TGTGCCAGCATCCCCCGAAAAGGGGTGGATGAGCAGTTCTTC.

This clonotype was counted a single time. CDR3 sequence: CASSGGFWGGTDTQYF. In nucleotides, the CDR3 is TGTGCCAGCAGTGGAGGGTTTTGGGGCGGCACAGATACGCAGTATTTT. V is TRBV2 and J is TRBJ2-3; perhaps D is TRBD1 or TRBD2 (5 bases each). Per germline, CDR1 SNHLY and CDR2 FYNNEI. Trimming left V 4 bases short and J 1 base short, with 15 bases between. There are 16 residues in the CDR3.

This clonotype was recorded at least ten times. This chain joins TRBV7-9 and TRBJ1-1; D might be TRBD1 (6 bases). CDR3 length: 14 residues. Trimming left V 2 bases short and J 8 bases short, with 15 bases between. In germline, CDR1 is SEHNR, CDR2 FQNEAQ (reference sequence). CDR3 protein: CASSLSGGAGEAFF. The DNA for the CDR3 is TGTGCCAGCAGCTTATCCGGGGGCGCGGGAGAAGCTTTCTTT.

On this clonotype itself: A read error may produce the germline difference seen at one junction end. The chain joins TRBV6-2 or TRBV6-3 to TRBJ1-4, with D unresolved. This CDR3 contains 15 residues. Germline V gives CDR1 MNHEY, CDR2 SVGEGT. In DNA form, the CDR3 reads TGCGCCAGCAGTATAAACGCCAGGCGCAATGAAAAACTGTTTTTT. Translating it yields CASSINARRNEKLFF.